Shown below are 4 T cell receptor beta chains from a single sample sequenced in a study of blood T cell repertoires in COVID-19. Only in-frame clones appear in the TCRdb table, and some are missing; sequencing was by immunoSEQ multiplex PCR. Altogether under 65,000 clones are present, roughly 90% being singletons, with the ten largest covering 3% to 4%. Sequencing input: peripheral blood. All receptors derive from a man aged 50-60 years with acute or convalescent COVID-19.

The chain carries TRBV11-3 and TRBJ2-2; the D is unclear. CDR1 is SGHNT and CDR2 is YENEEA in the germline V gene. Trimming removed 1 base from V and 6 bases from J, with 9 bases in between. CDR3 size: 14 residues. DNA for the CDR3: TGTGCCAGCAGCTTAGGCGGTCCTGCCGGGGAGCTGTTTTTT. Residues: CASSLGGPAGELFF.

This rearrangement joins TRBV5-1 to TRBJ2-7; maybe TRBD1 (7 bases). This CDR3 has 13 amino acids. The V end lost 0 bases, the J end lost 6 bases, and 10 bases lay between the germline ends. CDR1 is SGHRS, CDR2 YFSETQ, per germline. This CDR3 reads CASSLAQGGEQYF. In DNA, the CDR3 is TGCGCCAGCAGCTTGGCTCAGGGGGGCGAGCAGTACTTC.

The chain recombines TRBV24-1 with TRBJ2-7; maybe TRBD1 (6 bases). CDR1 KGHDR and CDR2 SFDVKD come from the germline V gene. This CDR3 has 13 residues. Trimming took off 1 base at V and 4 bases at J, with 7 bases between the two ends. CDR3 DNA sequence: TGTGCCACCAGTGATTTCCAGGGGTACGAGCAGTACTTC. Its translation is CATSDFQGYEQYF.

The chain links TRBV7-2 to TRBJ1-2; weak D call: TRBD1 (6 bases). Germline values: CDR1 SGHTA, CDR2 FQGNSA. V lost 1 base, J lost 8 bases, and 17 bases lay in between. This CDR3 contains 15 residues. This chain's CDR3 is CASSLVFGTSAGYTF. The CDR3 bases are TGTGCCAGCAGCTTAGTTTTTGGGACAAGCGCGGGCTACACCTTC.